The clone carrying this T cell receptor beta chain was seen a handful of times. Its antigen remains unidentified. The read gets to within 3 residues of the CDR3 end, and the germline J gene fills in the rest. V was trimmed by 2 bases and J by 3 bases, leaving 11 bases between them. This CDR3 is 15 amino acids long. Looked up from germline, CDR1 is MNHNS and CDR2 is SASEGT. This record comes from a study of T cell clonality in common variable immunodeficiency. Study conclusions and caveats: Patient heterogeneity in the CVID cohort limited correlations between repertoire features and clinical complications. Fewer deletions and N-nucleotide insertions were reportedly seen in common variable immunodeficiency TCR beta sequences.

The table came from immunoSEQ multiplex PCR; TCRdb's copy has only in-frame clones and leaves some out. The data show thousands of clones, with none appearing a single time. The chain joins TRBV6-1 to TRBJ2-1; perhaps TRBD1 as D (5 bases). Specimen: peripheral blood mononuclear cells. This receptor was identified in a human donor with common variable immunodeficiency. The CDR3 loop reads CASSEHYDSYNEQFF. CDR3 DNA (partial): TGTGCCAGCAGTGAACATTATGACAGCTACAATGAG.